These T cell receptor beta chains were read from a single sample in a study of Ad26.COV2.S vaccination and SARS-CoV-2 variants. The assay was immunoSEQ multiplex PCR, and TCRdb's table has in-frame clones only and misses some. The profile covers around 240,000 clones, with around 87% appearing a single time and 9.5% to 12% taken by the ten largest. This specimen was peripheral blood, taken in a trial of Ad26.COV2.S vaccine versus placebo. Receptors originate from a person aged 18-60 years who received the Ad26.COV2.S COVID-19 vaccine or a placebo. Both conserved end residues are part of each CDR3. Fields, in order: clone size, V gene, D gene, J gene, CDR3 protein, CDR3 DNA. The D gene is left open where the match is weak. Only some rows state a clone size, as once, few, many or a class for expanded clones.

>.|TRBV6-2/TRBV6-3|TRBD2|TRBJ2-7
CASSYGTSVSYEQYF
TGTGCCAGCAGTTACGGGACTAGCGTCTCCTACGAGCAGTACTTC
>.|TRBV28|.|TRBJ2-4
CASSPVTVAKNIQYF
TGTGCCAGCAGTCCAGTTACCGTAGCCAAAAACATTCAGTACTTC
>.|TRBV2|TRBD1|TRBJ1-2
CASSDNRGNGYTF
TGTGCCAGCAGTGATAACAGGGGGAATGGCTACACCTTC
>.|TRBV9|.|TRBJ1-1
CASSVDPGAVPSSAFF
TGTGCCAGCAGCGTAGATCCGGGGGCGGTCCCCTCGAGCGCTTTCTTT
>.|TRBV3-1/TRBV3-2|.|TRBJ1-1
CASRGTGMNTEAFF
TGTGCCAGCAGGGGGACTGGGATGAACACTGAAGCTTTCTTT
>once|TRBV7-8|.|TRBJ1-3
CASSLDTGYNSGNTIYF
TGTGCCAGCAGCTTAGATACAGGCTATAACTCTGGAAACACCATATATTTT
>.|TRBV18|.|TRBJ1-5
CASSQGIDNQPQHF
TGTGCCAGCTCACAGGGGATAGACAATCAGCCCCAGCATTTT
>.|TRBV7-8|TRBD2|TRBJ2-1
CASSRSGSEQFF
TGTGCCAGCAGCCGTAGCGGGAGTGAGCAGTTCTTC
>.|TRBV4-1|.|TRBJ1-1
CASSQGFRDTGRLF
TGCGCCAGCAGCCAGGGATTCCGGGACACAGGGCGCCTCTTT
>.|TRBV7-8|.|TRBJ2-2
CASSLYPNTGELFF
TGTGCCAGCAGCTTATACCCGAACACCGGGGAGCTGTTTTTT
>once|TRBV3-1/TRBV3-2|TRBD2|TRBJ2-1
CASSQGGTSGSNEQFF
TGTGCCAGCAGCCAGGGCGGGACTAGCGGGAGCAATGAGCAGTTCTTC
>.|TRBV29-1|TRBD2|TRBJ2-3
CSVVGRTSGSTDTQYF
TGCAGCGTTGTGGGCCGCACTAGCGGTAGCACAGATACGCAGTATTTT
>.|TRBV25-1|.|TRBJ1-1
CASSVRWDLGRNTEAFF
TGTGCCAGCAGTGTGCGGTGGGATTTAGGAAGGAACACTGAAGCTTTCTTT
>.|TRBV24-1|.|TRBJ2-6
CATSDFTESGANVLTF
TGTGCCACCAGTGATTTCACGGAGTCTGGGGCCAACGTCCTGACTTTC
>.|TRBV21-1|.|TRBJ2-3
CASSGQVHTQYF
TGTGCCAGCAGCGGACAGGTTCATACGCAGTATTTT
>.|TRBV7-2|TRBD1|TRBJ1-6
CASSAAGQGASPLHF
TGTGCCAGCAGCGCCGCGGGACAGGGGGCTTCACCCCTCCACTTT
>once|TRBV7-2|.|TRBJ1-6
CASSDQGSPYNSPLHF
TGTGCCAGCAGCGACCAGGGATCCCCATATAATTCACCCCTCCACTTT
>.|TRBV7-2|.|TRBJ2-7
CASSPGPDREQYF
TGTGCCAGCAGCCCAGGACCTGACCGTGAGCAGTACTTC
>.|TRBV9|.|TRBJ1-1
CASSPPQGSGTEAFF
TGTGCCAGCAGCCCACCCCAGGGGAGCGGGACTGAAGCTTTCTTT
>once|TRBV19|.|TRBJ2-7
CASSIYAGYEQYF
TGTGCCAGTAGTATATACGCCGGCTACGAGCAGTACTTC
>.|TRBV5-4|TRBD2|TRBJ2-1
CASSLIAGGPGEQFF
TGTGCCAGCAGCTTGATAGCGGGGGGGCCGGGTGAGCAGTTCTTC
>.|TRBV28|TRBD1|TRBJ2-1
CASSWGQSSYNEQFF
TGTGCCAGCAGTTGGGGACAGAGCTCCTACAATGAGCAGTTCTTC
>few|TRBV5-1|TRBD2|TRBJ2-3
CASSLAGRGGPDTQYF
TGCGCCAGCAGCTTGGCGGGACGGGGGGGCCCAGATACGCAGTATTTT
>.|TRBV14|.|TRBJ2-2
CASSQGLPPNTGELFF
TGTGCCAGCAGCCAAGGTCTACCTCCGAACACCGGGGAGCTGTTTTTT